The clone carrying this T cell receptor (beta chain) was seen more than once but under ten times. What it binds is unknown. V was pared by 10 bases and J by 7 bases, with 19 bases between. Germline CDR1 reads MNHEY; CDR2 reads SVGEGT. The CDR3 is 13 amino acids. These data are taken from a study of CD8 T cells in ankylosing spondylitis. Findings of the study overall: Reportedly, significant enrichment of disease-linked clones occurred in matched ankylosing spondylitis synovial fluid. Within ankylosing spondylitis blood, a TCR beta motif made up of fewer than ten highly homologous variants appeared to be characteristic.

5'-RACE, quantitative and with molecular barcodes, yielded the TCR beta libraries. TCRdb independently ran MiXCR on the 5' RACE reads; one entry per CDR3 protein. The sample has 700,000 to 850,000 distinct CDR3 sequences, roughly 10% seen once. Input material: blood, either unsorted or a sorted T cell fraction (not recorded which). The receptor comes from a male donor with ankylosing spondylitis. V and J are TRBV6-2 or TRBV6-3 and TRBJ2-5; D is unclear. CDR3 DNA: TGTGCCACCCGGCTAGTGGGAAAGGGGACCCAGTACTTC. Encoded protein: CATRLVGKGTQYF.